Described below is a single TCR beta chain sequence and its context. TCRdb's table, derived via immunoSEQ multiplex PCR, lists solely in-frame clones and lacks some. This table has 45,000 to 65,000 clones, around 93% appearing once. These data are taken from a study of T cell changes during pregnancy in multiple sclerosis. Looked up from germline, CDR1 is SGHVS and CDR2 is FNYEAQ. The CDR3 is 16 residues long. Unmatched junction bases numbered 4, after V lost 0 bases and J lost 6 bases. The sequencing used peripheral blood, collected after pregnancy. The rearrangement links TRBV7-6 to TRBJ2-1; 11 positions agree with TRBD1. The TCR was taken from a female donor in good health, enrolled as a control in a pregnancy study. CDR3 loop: CASSLARTGGRNEQFF. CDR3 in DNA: TGTGCCAGCAGCTTAGCGAGGACAGGGGGCCGCAATGAGCAGTTCTTC.